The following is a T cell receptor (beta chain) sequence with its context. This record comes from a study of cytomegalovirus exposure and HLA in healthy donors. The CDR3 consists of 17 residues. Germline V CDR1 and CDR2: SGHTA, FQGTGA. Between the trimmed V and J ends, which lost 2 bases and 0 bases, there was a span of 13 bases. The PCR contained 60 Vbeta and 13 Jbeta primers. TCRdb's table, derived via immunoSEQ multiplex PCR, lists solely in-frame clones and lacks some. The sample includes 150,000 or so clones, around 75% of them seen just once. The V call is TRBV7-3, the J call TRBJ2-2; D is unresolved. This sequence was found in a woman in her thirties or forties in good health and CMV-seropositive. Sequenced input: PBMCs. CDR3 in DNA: TGTGCCAGCAGCTTATCAAGCGCAGTCGCGAACACCGGGGAGCTGTTTTTT. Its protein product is CASSLSSAVANTGELFF.